The 17 T cell receptor beta chains given below trace back to one sample, sequenced in a study of long-term antiretroviral therapy in people with HIV. immunoSEQ v3.0 was run at survey level. Data came from immunoSEQ multiplex PCR; TCRdb stores just in-frame clones and leaves some out. The sample lists under 20,000 clones; just over 90% were seen once. This material consisted of unsorted PBMCs, taken 0.6 years after starting antiretroviral therapy. The receptors originated from a woman in her forties with HIV.

The chain has TRBV7-9 and TRBJ2-5, with 10 bases that match TRBD2. CDR1 is SEHNR, CDR2 FQNEAQ, per germline (reference sequence). The CDR3 covers 14 residues. Germline trimming cut 3 bases from V and 3 bases from J; bases unmatched to any gene: 1. The CDR3 DNA reads TGTGCCAGCAGCTTCGGGACTAGCGAAGAGACCCAGTACTTC. This codes for CASSFGTSEETQYF.

This clone has a handful of counts. The DNA for the CDR3 is TGTGCCAGCAGTGCGCTGGGACAGGGGGCGCGGGACACTGAAGCTTTCTTT. Its translation: CASSALGQGARDTEAFF. The chain carries TRBV25-1 and TRBJ1-1; 12 bases align to TRBD1. The V and J ends lost 4 bases and 3 bases, in that order; junction bases with no gene match: 9. The CDR3 has 17 residues. The germline V gene encodes CDR1 MGHDK and CDR2 SYGVNS.

The gene calls are TRBV7-2 and TRBJ2-1, with 11 bases identical to TRBD2. CDR3 length equals 16 residues. Germline V gene lookup returns CDR1 SGHTA and CDR2 FQGNSA. J lost 9 bases, V lost 1 base, and 8 bases had no gene match. CDR3 in amino acids: CASSLVGSGGAGEQFF. CDR3 nucleotides: TGTGCCAGCAGCTTAGTAGGTAGCGGGGGGGCCGGTGAGCAGTTCTTC.

The V call is TRBV6-5, the J call TRBJ2-7, with 7 bases matching TRBD1. Per the germline V gene, CDR1 is MNHEY and CDR2 is SVGAGI. This CDR3 is built from 15 residues. The ends lost 6 bases at V and 2 bases at J; junction bases unmatched: 10. CDR3 nucleotides: TGTGCCAGCAGCCCGGGACAGCACCTACCCTACGAGCAGTACTTC. This translates into CASSPGQHLPYEQYF.

The chain employs TRBV5-6 and TRBJ1-2; 8 bases line up with TRBD1. The V segment lost 4 bases and the J segment 9 bases; nucleotides outside the gene matches: 11. The CDR3 is 14 residues long. Germline V lookup: CDR1 SGHDT, CDR2 YYEEEE. CDR3 amino acids: CASSPARTGKSYTF. In DNA, the CDR3 is TGTGCCAGCAGCCCAGCAAGGACAGGGAAGAGCTACACCTTC.

V is TRBV12-5 and J is TRBJ2-3; TRBD2 is a possible D gene (6 bases). The CDR3 runs 12 residues. Trimming cost V 8 bases and J 5 bases, with 11 bases left between them. Looked up from germline, CDR1 is LGHNT and CDR2 is FRNRAP. The CDR3: CASLTEGDTQYF. CDR3 bases: TGTGCTAGTTTAACGGAGGGAGATACGCAGTATTTT.

The chain uses TRBV19 and TRBJ2-2; D unresolved. Germline V gives CDR1 LNHDA, CDR2 SQIVND (reference sequence). Trimming left V 3 bases short and J 2 bases short, with 16 bases between. The CDR3 consists of 17 residues. CDR3 amino acids: CASSIPVMRSNTGELFF. In DNA, the CDR3 is TGTGCCAGTAGTATCCCCGTTATGCGTAGCAACACCGGGGAGCTGTTTTTT. The variable domain in full, with the rest retrieved from reference TRBV19 and TRBJ2-2, is DGGITQSPKYLFRKEGQNVTLSCEQNLNHDAMYWYRQDPGQGLRLIYYSQIVNDFQKGDIAEGYSVSREKKESFPLTVTSAQKNPTAFYLCASSIPVMRSNTGELFFGEGSRLTVL.

The J gene is TRBJ1-1, the V gene TRBV12-5; D is perhaps TRBD1 (6 bases). The germline V and J ends were trimmed by 1 base and 4 bases, with 10 bases remaining between them. CDR1 and CDR2 from the germline V gene are LGHNT and FRNRAP. This CDR3 has 14 residues. The CDR3 protein is CASGLGLQGTEAFF. In DNA, the CDR3 is TGTGCTAGTGGTTTGGGACTACAGGGCACTGAAGCTTTCTTT.

The rearrangement joins TRBV19 to TRBJ1-5, with a possible D match to TRBD1 (5 bases). The CDR3 is 16 amino acids. V was shortened by 1 base and J by 2 bases, with 12 bases between the two germline ends. Per the germline V gene, CDR1 is LNHDA and CDR2 is SQIVND (reference sequence). The CDR3: CASSIAGTLGNQPQHF. Written as DNA, the CDR3 is TGTGCCAGTAGTATAGCCGGGACGCTCGGCAATCAGCCCCAGCATTTT.

This rearrangement joins TRBV9 to TRBJ2-7, with a possible D match to TRBD2 (6 bases). The V and J ends lost 0 bases and 4 bases respectively, with 14 bases between them. The CDR3 totals 15 residues. Germline CDR1 reads SGDLS; CDR2 reads YYNGEE. The CDR3 spells CASSVAQGGGYEQYF. CDR3 DNA: TGTGCCAGCAGCGTAGCTCAGGGCGGAGGGTACGAGCAGTACTTC. The full variable domain, rest sourced from reference TRBV9 and TRBJ2-7, is DSGVTQTPKHLITATGQRVTLRCSPRSGDLSVYWYQQSLDQGLQFLIQYYNGEERAKGNILERFSAQQFPDLHSELNLSSLELGDSALYFCASSVAQGGGYEQYFGPGTRLTVT.

The chain links TRBV5-4 to TRBJ1-4; tentatively, D is TRBD1 (5 bases). The germline V gene has CDR1 SGHNT and CDR2 YYREEE (reference sequence). The CDR3 is 16 residues long. V was shortened by 4 bases and J by 8 bases, with 21 bases between the two germline ends. In DNA, the CDR3 is TGTGCCAGCAGCCTGTATAACACCGGGGGTGGGGAAAAACTGTTTTTT. It is translated as CASSLYNTGGGEKLFF.

This clone occurred once. The chain uses TRBV6-6 and TRBJ2-3; D uncertain. V was pared by 5 bases and J by 6 bases, with 9 bases between. The CDR3 is 12 amino acids. Looked up from germline, CDR1 is MNHNY and CDR2 is SVGAGI (reference sequence). Written as DNA, the CDR3 is TGTGCCAGCAGTCTTCCCGTGGATACGCAGTATTTT. This gives the protein CASSLPVDTQYF.

The chain joins TRBV5-4 to TRBJ1-1; 12 nucleotides match TRBD1. J was trimmed by 8 bases and V by 2 bases; bases with no gene match: 10. Germline V gene lookup returns CDR1 SGHNT and CDR2 YYREEE (reference sequence). The CDR3 totals 16 residues. The CDR3 region has the DNA TGTGCCAGCAGCTTCAGGGACAGGGGGCTCCGTAGGGAAGCTTTCTTT. The encoded protein is CASSFRDRGLRREAFF.

The V call is TRBV7-2, the J call TRBJ2-1; TRBD1 aligns across 9 bases. The junction had 3 bases not matched to a gene; V was cut back by 1 base and J by 5 bases. Germline-derived CDR1 and CDR2 are SGHTA and FQGNSA. The CDR3 runs to 15 residues. Here the CDR3 DNA reads TGTGCCAGCAGCTTAGGGGACAGGGTTAACAATGAGCAGTTCTTC. It specifies CASSLGDRVNNEQFF.

The chain combines TRBV6-4 with TRBJ1-2; D is ambiguous. In germline, CDR1 is MRHNA, CDR2 SNTAGT. There are 14 residues in the CDR3. The V gene lost 2 bases and the J gene lost 8 bases, with 15 bases spanning the gap. CDR3 nucleotides: TGTGCCAGCAGTGACCCCGCATCCGGCGGCGGCTACACCTTC. The encoded protein is CASSDPASGGGYTF.

Points on this clone: Germline is not matched at one junction end, which may reflect a read error. The J gene is TRBJ2-3, the V gene TRBV7-7; 7 nucleotides line up with TRBD2. CDR1 is SSHAT and CDR2 is FNYEAQ in the germline V gene (reference sequence). The CDR3 totals 18 residues. Written as DNA, the CDR3 is TGTGCTAGCAGCCCAAGTGGCGGGGGTTTGATTAGCACAGATACGCAGTATTTT. This codes for CASSPSGGGLISTDTQYF.

This clone was found once. This chain uses TRBV4-1 with TRBJ2-3, with D unresolved. The CDR3 is made up of 13 amino acids. V lost 1 base and J lost 6, with 8 bases in between. CDR1 is MGHRA, CDR2 YSYEKL, per germline. CDR3 in amino acids: CASSQGFRDTQYF. The CDR3 bases are TGCGCCAGCAGCCAAGGGTTCCGGGATACGCAGTATTTT.